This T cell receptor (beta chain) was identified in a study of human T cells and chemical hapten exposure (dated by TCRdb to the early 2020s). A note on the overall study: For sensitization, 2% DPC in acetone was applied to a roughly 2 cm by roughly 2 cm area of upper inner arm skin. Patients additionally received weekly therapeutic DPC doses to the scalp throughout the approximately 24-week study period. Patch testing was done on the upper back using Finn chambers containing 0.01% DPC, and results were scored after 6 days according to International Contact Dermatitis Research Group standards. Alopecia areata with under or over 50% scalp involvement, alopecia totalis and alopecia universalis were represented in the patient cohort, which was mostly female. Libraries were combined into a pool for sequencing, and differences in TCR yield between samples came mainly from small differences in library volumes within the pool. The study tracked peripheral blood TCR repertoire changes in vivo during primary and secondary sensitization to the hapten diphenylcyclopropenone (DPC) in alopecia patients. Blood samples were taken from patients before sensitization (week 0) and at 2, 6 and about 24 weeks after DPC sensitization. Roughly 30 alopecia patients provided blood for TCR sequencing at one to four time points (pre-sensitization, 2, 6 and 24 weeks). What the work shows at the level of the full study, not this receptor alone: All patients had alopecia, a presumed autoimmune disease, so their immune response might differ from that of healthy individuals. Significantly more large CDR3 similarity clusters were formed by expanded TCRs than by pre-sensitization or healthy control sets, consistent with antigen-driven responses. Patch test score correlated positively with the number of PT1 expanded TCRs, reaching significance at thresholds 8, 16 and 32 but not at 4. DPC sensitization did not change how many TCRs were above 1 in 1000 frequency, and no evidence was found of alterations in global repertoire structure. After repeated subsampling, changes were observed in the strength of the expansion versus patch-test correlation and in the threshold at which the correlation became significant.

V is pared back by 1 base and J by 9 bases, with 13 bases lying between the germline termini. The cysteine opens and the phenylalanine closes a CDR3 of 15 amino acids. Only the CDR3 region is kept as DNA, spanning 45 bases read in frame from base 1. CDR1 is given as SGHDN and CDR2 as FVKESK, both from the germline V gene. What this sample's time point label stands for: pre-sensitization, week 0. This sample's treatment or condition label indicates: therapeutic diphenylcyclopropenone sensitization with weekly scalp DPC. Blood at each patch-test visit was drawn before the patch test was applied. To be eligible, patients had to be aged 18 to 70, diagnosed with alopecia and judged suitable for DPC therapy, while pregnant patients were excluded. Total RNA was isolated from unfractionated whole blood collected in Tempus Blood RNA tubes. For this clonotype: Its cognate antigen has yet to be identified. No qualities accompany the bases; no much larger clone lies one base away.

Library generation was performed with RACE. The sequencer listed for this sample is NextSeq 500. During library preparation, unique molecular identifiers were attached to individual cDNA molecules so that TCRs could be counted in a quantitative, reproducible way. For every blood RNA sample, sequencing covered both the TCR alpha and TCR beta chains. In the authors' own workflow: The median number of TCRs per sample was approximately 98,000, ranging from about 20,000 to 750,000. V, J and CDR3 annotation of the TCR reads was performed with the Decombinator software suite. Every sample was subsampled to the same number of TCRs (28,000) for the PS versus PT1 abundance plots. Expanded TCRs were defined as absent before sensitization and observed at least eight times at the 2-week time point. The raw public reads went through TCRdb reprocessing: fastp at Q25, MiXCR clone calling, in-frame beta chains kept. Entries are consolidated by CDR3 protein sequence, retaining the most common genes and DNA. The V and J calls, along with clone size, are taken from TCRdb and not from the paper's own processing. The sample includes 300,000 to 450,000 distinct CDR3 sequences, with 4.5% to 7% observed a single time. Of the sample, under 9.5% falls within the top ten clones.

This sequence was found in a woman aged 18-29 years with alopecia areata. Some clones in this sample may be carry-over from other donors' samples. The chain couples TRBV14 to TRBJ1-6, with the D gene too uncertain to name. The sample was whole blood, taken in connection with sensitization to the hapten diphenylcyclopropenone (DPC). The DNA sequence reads TGTGCCAGCAGCCAAGGTCAAGGAGTGGGTTCACCCCTCCACTTT. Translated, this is CASSQGQGVGSPLHF.